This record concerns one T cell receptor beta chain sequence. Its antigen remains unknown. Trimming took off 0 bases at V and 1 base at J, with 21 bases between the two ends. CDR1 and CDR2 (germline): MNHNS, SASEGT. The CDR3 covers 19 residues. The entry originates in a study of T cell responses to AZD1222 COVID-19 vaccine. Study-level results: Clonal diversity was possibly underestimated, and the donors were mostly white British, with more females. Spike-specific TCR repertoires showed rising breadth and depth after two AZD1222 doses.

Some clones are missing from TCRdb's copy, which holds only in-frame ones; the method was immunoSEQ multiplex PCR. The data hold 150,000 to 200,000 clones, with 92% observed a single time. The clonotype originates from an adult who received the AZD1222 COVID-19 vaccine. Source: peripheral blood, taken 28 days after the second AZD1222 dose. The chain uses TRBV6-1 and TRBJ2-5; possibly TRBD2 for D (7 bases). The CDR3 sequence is CASSEALAHGGGGQETQYF. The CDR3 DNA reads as TGTGCCAGCAGTGAAGCGTTGGCCCACGGGGGCGGGGGCCAAGAGACCCAGTACTTC.